The rows below give T cell receptor beta chains drawn from one sample of a study of human T cells and chemical hapten exposure. From the RACE reads, TCRdb called clonotypes with MiXCR, one entry per CDR3 protein. The table has some 120,000 distinct CDR3 sequences, 9% to 13% seen once. The sequencing used whole blood, collected in connection with sensitization to the hapten diphenylcyclopropenone (DPC). Receptors originate from a woman aged 50 to 60 with alopecia areata. Some clones in this sample may be carry-over from other donors' samples. CDR3s include the opening cysteine and the closing phenylalanine or tryptophan. A D gene is named only where the DNA matches it firmly. Clone size appears in some rows only: once, few, many, or a class for an expanded clone.

>few|TRBJ2-3|-|TRBV9
CASSVGALPSTDTQYF
TGTGCCAGCAGCGTAGGCGCTTTACCCAGCACAGATACGCAGTATTTT
>many|TRBJ1-1|TRBD1|TRBV18
CASSPDYRGLTEAFF
TGTGCCAGCTCACCTGACTACAGGGGCCTCACTGAAGCTTTCTTT
>many|TRBJ2-7|TRBD2|TRBV6-2/TRBV6-3
CASSYGLAGSEQYF
TGTGCCAGCAGTTATGGACTAGCGGGGAGCGAGCAGTACTTC
>few|TRBJ2-2|TRBD1|TRBV12-3/TRBV12-4
CASSIGTGGRTGELFF
TGTGCCAGCAGTATCGGGACAGGGGGCCGCACCGGGGAGCTGTTTTTT
>many|TRBJ2-7|-|TRBV28
CASRSTGPSLYEQYF
TGTGCCAGCAGATCGACCGGGCCCTCCCTCTACGAGCAGTACTTC
>-|TRBJ1-1|-|TRBV12-3/TRBV12-4
CASRFRVTEAFF
TGTGCCAGCAGATTTAGGGTAACTGAAGCTTTCTTT
>-|TRBJ2-7|-|TRBV18
CASSPSETYEQYF
TGTGCCAGCTCACCATCAGAAACCTACGAGCAGTACTTC
>many|TRBJ2-2|-|TRBV7-6
CASNVGGTGELFF
TGTGCCAGCAACGTCGGAGGCACCGGGGAGCTGTTTTTT
>few|TRBJ1-1|TRBD1|TRBV29-1
CSVATGVTEAFF
TGCAGCGTAGCTACAGGGGTCACTGAAGCTTTCTTT
>-|TRBJ2-1|TRBD2|TRBV7-2
CASSFILAGGNEQFF
TGTGCCAGCAGCTTTATACTAGCGGGAGGCAATGAGCAGTTCTTC
>many|TRBJ2-3|-|TRBV29-1
CSVRPGGTDTQYF
TGCAGCGTCCGACCAGGGGGCACAGATACGCAGTATTTT
>-|TRBJ2-5|-|TRBV5-1
CASSLGGWGETQYF
TGCGCCAGCAGCTTGGGAGGTTGGGGAGAGACCCAGTACTTC
>-|TRBJ1-3|-|TRBV4-1
CASSQVLGNTIYF
TGCGCCAGCAGCCAAGTCTTGGGAAACACCATATATTTT
>few|TRBJ2-7|TRBD1|TRBV25-1
CASALTGTGHYEQYF
TGTGCCAGCGCCCTGACCGGGACAGGGCACTACGAGCAGTACTTC
>few|TRBJ1-3|-|TRBV12-3/TRBV12-4
CASSEAPGNTIYF
TGTGCCAGCAGTGAGGCTCCTGGAAACACCATATATTTT
>-|TRBJ1-2|-|TRBV10-2
CARTSAAASNYGYTF
TGCGCCAGAACTTCCGCCGCAGCCTCTAACTATGGCTACACCTTC
>many|TRBJ1-1|-|TRBV29-1
CSVEEPAFF
TGCAGCGTTGAAGAGCCAGCTTTCTTT
>many|TRBJ2-1|TRBD2|TRBV5-1
CASSPGLAGGGYNEQFF
TGCGCCAGCAGCCCGGGACTAGCGGGAGGCGGTTACAATGAGCAGTTCTTC
>-|TRBJ2-3|-|TRBV5-1
CASSLVGSDTQYF
TGCGCCAGCAGCTTGGTCGGGTCGGATACGCAGTATTTT
>few|TRBJ1-2|-|TRBV27
CASSLPGDGYTF
TGTGCCAGCAGTCTGCCCGGCGATGGCTACACCTTC
>many|TRBJ2-7|-|TRBV28
CASSSTPTGKYEQYF
TGTGCCAGCAGTAGTACACCTACCGGGAAGTACGAGCAGTACTTC
>-|TRBJ2-7|TRBD2|TRBV11-3
CASSLWTSGGLSGQYF
TGTGCCAGCAGCTTATGGACTAGCGGGGGACTTTCCGGGCAGTACTTC
>few|TRBJ1-3|-|TRBV7-9
CASSLDGGSRSGNTIYF
TGTGCCAGCAGCTTAGATGGAGGGTCCCGCTCTGGAAACACCATATATTTT
>-|TRBJ1-2|-|TRBV7-2
CASSLSAGNYGYTF
TGTGCCAGCAGCTTATCAGCGGGGAACTATGGCTACACCTTC
>many|TRBJ2-2|-|TRBV6-2/TRBV6-3
CASRMSTTGGGELFF
TGTGCCAGCAGGATGAGTACTACTGGCGGAGGGGAGCTGTTTTTT
>-|TRBJ2-1|-|TRBV27
CASRPLGAGEGEQFF
TGTGCCAGCAGGCCCCTGGGAGCAGGGGAAGGTGAGCAGTTCTTC
>-|TRBJ2-1|-|TRBV27
CAPQLKFRDFNNEQFF
TGTGCCCCTCAGCTTAAATTCCGGGACTTTAACAATGAGCAGTTCTTC
>many|TRBJ2-1|-|TRBV3-1
CASSQVAAHNEQFF
TGTGCCAGCAGCCAAGTTGCTGCGCATAATGAGCAGTTCTTC
>few|TRBJ1-4|TRBD1|TRBV25-1
CASSETGTAKEKLFF
TGTGCCAGCAGTGAGACAGGGACGGCGAAAGAAAAACTGTTTTTT
>few|TRBJ1-2|TRBD1|TRBV12-3/TRBV12-4
CASSDRVYGYTF
TGTGCCAGCAGCGACAGGGTCTATGGCTACACCTTC
>many|TRBJ1-4|-|TRBV18
CASSPSGSEKLFF
TGTGCCAGCTCACCTTCGGGATCTGAAAAACTGTTTTTT
>-|TRBJ2-3|-|TRBV11-3
CASSLESQDTQYF
TGTGCCAGCAGCTTAGAAAGCCAAGATACGCAGTATTTT
>few|TRBJ2-3|-|TRBV7-6
CASSQGPPDTQYF
TGTGCCAGCAGCCAGGGCCCCCCCGATACGCAGTATTTT
>-|TRBJ2-6|-|TRBV9
CASSVEIAPTAGANVLTF
TGTGCCAGCAGCGTAGAGATAGCGCCGACCGCTGGGGCCAACGTCCTGACTTTC
>many|TRBJ1-1|TRBD1|TRBV5-6
CASSRADRGIVNRAFF
TGTGCCAGCAGCCGGGCCGACAGGGGAATTGTAAATCGAGCTTTCTTT
>few|TRBJ1-5|-|TRBV18
CASSRTYSFTDQPQHF
TGTGCCAGCTCACGTACCTACTCCTTCACTGATCAGCCCCAGCATTTT
>few|TRBJ2-5|TRBD2|TRBV7-2
CASTRRSGGQETQYF
TGTGCCAGCACCCGACGGAGCGGGGGCCAAGAGACCCAGTACTTC
>few|TRBJ2-7|-|TRBV27
CASSLEGPDYEQYF
TGTGCCAGCAGTTTGGAGGGCCCAGACTACGAGCAGTACTTC
>-|TRBJ1-1|-|TRBV3-1
CASSQDAGSHLDTEAFF
TGTGCCAGCAGCCAAGATGCAGGGTCTCACCTGGACACTGAAGCTTTCTTT
>-|TRBJ2-3|TRBD2|TRBV12-3/TRBV12-4
CASWTSGRVSSTDTQYF
TGTGCCAGCTGGACTAGCGGGAGGGTATCTAGCACAGATACGCAGTATTTT
>-|TRBJ1-2|-|TRBV29-1
CSVEDPTNYGYTF
TGCAGCGTTGAAGACCCCACCAACTATGGCTACACCTTC
>once|TRBJ2-1|-|TRBV20-1
CSASDLSKNEQFF
TGCAGTGCCTCTGACCTATCTAAAAATGAGCAGTTCTTC
>few|TRBJ1-1|-|TRBV12-3/TRBV12-4
CASRPGGANTEAFF
TGTGCCAGCAGACCCGGGGGAGCGAACACTGAAGCTTTCTTT
>-|TRBJ1-1|-|TRBV10-1
CASSREVNTEAFF
TGCGCCAGCAGCAGGGAGGTTAACACTGAAGCTTTCTTT
>few|TRBJ2-2|-|TRBV11-2
CASSFDRLNTGELFF
TGTGCCAGCAGCTTCGACAGACTGAACACCGGGGAGCTGTTTTTT
>few|TRBJ2-3|-|TRBV6-4
CASSGIGGTDTQYF
TGTGCCAGCAGTGGAATTGGTGGTACGGATACGCAGTATTTT
>few|TRBJ1-5|-|TRBV12-3/TRBV12-4
CASSLRGFSNQPQHF
TGTGCCAGCAGTTTAAGGGGTTTTAGCAATCAGCCCCAGCATTTT
>few|TRBJ1-1|-|TRBV28
CASSPRASGSAFF
TGTGCCAGCAGTCCGAGGGCGTCGGGCTCAGCTTTCTTT
>few|TRBJ2-3|-|TRBV6-5
CASSYSAPEGGYSTDTQYF
TGTGCCAGCAGTTACTCCGCCCCCGAAGGAGGGTACAGCACAGATACGCAGTATTTT
>-|TRBJ2-2|-|TRBV2
CASSQDRHGELFF
TGTGCCAGCAGCCAAGACAGACACGGGGAGCTGTTTTTT
>many|TRBJ2-3|-|TRBV2
CASSETVGQYF
TGTGCCAGCAGTGAGACGGTCGGGCAGTATTTT
>many|TRBJ2-5|-|TRBV28
CASSLPGRETQYF
TGTGCCAGCAGTTTACCAGGGAGAGAGACCCAGTACTTC
>many|TRBJ2-5|-|TRBV2
CASSQGLQETQYF
TGTGCCAGCAGTCAAGGACTACAAGAGACCCAGTACTTC
>-|TRBJ2-1|-|TRBV2
CASSGRFPQFF
TGTGCCAGCAGCGGACGCTTTCCCCAGTTCTTC
>many|TRBJ1-3|-|TRBV10-3
CAISGRGVSSGNTIYF
TGTGCCATCAGTGGCCGAGGTGTGAGCTCTGGAAACACCATATATTTT